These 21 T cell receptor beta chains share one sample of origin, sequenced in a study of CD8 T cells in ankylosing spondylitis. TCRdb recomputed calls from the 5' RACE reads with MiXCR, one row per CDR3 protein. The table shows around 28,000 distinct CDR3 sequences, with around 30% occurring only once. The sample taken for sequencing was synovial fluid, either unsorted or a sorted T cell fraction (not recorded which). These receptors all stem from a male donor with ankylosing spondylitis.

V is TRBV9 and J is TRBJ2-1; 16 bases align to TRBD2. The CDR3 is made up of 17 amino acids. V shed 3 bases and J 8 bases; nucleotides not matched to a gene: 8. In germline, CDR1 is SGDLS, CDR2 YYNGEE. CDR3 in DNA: TGTGCCAGCAGCGCCCCGGGACTAGCGGGAGGGGGGGATGAGCAGTTCTTC. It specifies CASSAPGLAGGGDEQFF.

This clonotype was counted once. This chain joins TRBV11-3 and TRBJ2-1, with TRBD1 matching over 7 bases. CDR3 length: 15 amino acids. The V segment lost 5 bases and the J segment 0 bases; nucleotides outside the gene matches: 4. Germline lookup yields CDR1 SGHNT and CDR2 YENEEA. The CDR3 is CASSPQGYSYNEQFF. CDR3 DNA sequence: TGTGCCAGCAGCCCACAGGGGTACTCCTACAATGAGCAGTTCTTC.

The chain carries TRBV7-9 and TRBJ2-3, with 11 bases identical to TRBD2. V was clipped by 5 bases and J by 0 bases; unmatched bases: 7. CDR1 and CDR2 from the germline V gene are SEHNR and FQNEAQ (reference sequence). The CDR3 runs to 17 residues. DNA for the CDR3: TGTGCCAGCAGCCCCGGGACTAGCGGTGCTAGCACAGATACGCAGTATTTT. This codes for CASSPGTSGASTDTQYF. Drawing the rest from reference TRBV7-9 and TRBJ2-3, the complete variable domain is DTGVSQNPRHKITKRGQNVTFRCDPISEHNRLYWYRQTLGQGPEFLTYFQNEAQLEKSRLLSDRFSAERPKGSFSTLEIQRTEQGDSAMYLCASSPGTSGASTDTQYFGPGTRLTVL.

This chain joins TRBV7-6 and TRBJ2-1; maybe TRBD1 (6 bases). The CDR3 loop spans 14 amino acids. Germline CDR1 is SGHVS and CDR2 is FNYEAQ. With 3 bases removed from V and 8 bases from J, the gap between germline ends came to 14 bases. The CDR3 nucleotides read TGTGCCAGCAGCTTGGGGGCCGGGCTGTATGAGCAGTTCTTC. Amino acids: CASSLGAGLYEQFF. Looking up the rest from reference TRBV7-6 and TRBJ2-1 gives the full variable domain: GAGVSQSPRYKVTKRGQDVALRCDPISGHVSLYWYRQALGQGPEFLTYFNYEAQQDKSGLPNDRFSAERPEGSISTLTIQRTEQRDSAMYRCASSLGAGLYEQFFGPGTRLTVL.

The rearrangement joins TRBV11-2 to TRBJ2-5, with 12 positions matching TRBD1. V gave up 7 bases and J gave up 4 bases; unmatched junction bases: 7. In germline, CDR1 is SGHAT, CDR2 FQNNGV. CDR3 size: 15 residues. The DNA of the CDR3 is TGTGCCAGCATAATCGGGACAGGGGGCCGAGAGACCCAGTACTTC. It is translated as CASIIGTGGRETQYF. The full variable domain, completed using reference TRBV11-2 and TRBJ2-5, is EAGVAQSPRYKIIEKRQSVAFWCNPISGHATLYWYQQILGQGPKLLIQFQNNGVVDDSQLPKDRFSAERLKGVDSTLKIQPAKLEDSAVYLCASIIGTGGRETQYFGPGTRLLVL.

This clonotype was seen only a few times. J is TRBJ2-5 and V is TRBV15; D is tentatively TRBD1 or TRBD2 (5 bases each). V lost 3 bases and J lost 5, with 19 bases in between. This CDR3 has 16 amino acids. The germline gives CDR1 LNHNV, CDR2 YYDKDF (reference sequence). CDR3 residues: CATSRATTGLTETQYF. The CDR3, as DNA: TGTGCCACCAGCAGGGCCACCACAGGACTGACGGAGACCCAGTACTTC.

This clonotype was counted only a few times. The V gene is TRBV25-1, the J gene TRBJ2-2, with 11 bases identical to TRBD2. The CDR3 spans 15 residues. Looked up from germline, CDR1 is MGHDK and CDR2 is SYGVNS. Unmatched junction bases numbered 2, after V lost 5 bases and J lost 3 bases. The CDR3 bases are TGTGCCAGCAGTCCGACTAGCGGGGACACCGGGGAGCTGTTTTTT. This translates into CASSPTSGDTGELFF.

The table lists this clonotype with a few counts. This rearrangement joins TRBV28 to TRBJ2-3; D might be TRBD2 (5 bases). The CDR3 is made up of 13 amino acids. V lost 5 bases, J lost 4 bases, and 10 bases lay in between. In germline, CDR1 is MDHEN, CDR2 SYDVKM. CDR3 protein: CASSNRESDTQYF. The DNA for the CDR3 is TGTGCCAGCAGTAACCGGGAATCAGATACGCAGTATTTT.

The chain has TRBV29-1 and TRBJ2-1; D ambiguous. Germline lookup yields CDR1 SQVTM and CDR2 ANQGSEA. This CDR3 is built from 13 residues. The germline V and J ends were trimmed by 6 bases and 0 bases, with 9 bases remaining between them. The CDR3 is CSVLASSYNEQFF. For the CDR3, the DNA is TGCAGCGTCCTCGCTAGCTCCTACAATGAGCAGTTCTTC.

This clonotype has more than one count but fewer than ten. CDR3 bases: TGTGCCAGCAGCTTAGTTGGGACGACAGGGCTAACCGGGGAGCTGTTTTTT. Its translation is CASSLVGTTGLTGELFF. This chain joins TRBV7-8 and TRBJ2-2; TRBD1 aligns across 7 bases. The CDR3 extends over 17 amino acids. V gave up 1 base and J gave up 5 bases; unmatched junction bases: 10. Germline CDR1 and CDR2: SGHVS and FQNEAQ.

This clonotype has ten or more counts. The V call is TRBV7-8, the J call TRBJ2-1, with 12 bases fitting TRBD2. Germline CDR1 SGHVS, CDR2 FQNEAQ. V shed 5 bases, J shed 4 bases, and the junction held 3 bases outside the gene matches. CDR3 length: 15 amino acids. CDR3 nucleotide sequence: TGTGCCAGCAGCCCCCTAGCGGGAGGGTACAATGAGCAGTTCTTC. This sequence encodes CASSPLAGGYNEQFF.

CDR3 sequence reads: CASSLALTEAFF. The CDR3 nucleotides read TGTGCCAGCAGCTTAGCGCTCACTGAAGCTTTCTTT. V usage is TRBV7-9 and J usage is TRBJ1-1; D gene ambiguous. CDR3 length: 12 amino acids. Between the trimmed V and J ends, which lost 0 bases and 4 bases, there was a span of 3 bases. From germline, CDR1 is SEHNR and CDR2 FQNEAQ (reference sequence).

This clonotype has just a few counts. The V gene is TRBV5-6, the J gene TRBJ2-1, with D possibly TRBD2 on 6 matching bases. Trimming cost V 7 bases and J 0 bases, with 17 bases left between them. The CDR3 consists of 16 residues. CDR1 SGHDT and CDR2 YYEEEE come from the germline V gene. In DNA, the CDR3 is TGTGCCAGCCTAGGCGGGATAACAAGCTCCTACAATGAGCAGTTCTTC. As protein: CASLGGITSSYNEQFF.

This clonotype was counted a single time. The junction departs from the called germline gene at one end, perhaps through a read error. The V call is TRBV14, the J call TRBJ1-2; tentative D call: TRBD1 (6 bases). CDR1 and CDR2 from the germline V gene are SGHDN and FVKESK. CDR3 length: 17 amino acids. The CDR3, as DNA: TGTGCCAGCAGCCAGAACTGGGGGCAATCTATGACCTATGGCTACGCCTTC. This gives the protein CASSQNWGQSMTYGYAF. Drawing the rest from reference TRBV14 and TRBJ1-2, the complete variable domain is EAGVTQFPSHSVIEKGQTVTLRCDPISGHDNLYWYRRVMGKEIKFLLHFVKESKQDESGMPNNRFLAERTGGTYSTLKVQPAELEDSGVYFCASSQNWGQSMTYGYAFGSGTRLTVV.

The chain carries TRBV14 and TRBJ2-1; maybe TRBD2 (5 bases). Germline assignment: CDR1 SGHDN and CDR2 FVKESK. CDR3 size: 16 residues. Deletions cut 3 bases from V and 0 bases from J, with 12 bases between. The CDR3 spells CASSHGSYSSYNEQFF. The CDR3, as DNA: TGTGCCAGCAGCCATGGGAGTTACAGCTCCTACAATGAGCAGTTCTTC.

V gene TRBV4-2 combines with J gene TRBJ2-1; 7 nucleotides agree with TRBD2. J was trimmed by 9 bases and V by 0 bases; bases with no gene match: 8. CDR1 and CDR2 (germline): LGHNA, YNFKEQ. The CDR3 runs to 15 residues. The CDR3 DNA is TGTGCCAGCAGCCAAGATGGGGGGGGAGCCGGTGAGCAGTTCTTC. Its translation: CASSQDGGGAGEQFF.

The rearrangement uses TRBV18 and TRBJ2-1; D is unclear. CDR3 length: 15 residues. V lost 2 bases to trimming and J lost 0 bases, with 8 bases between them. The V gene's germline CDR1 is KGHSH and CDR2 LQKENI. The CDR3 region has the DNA TGTGCCAGCTCACCAATACGGCTCTCCTACAATGAGCAGTTCTTC. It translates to CASSPIRLSYNEQFF.

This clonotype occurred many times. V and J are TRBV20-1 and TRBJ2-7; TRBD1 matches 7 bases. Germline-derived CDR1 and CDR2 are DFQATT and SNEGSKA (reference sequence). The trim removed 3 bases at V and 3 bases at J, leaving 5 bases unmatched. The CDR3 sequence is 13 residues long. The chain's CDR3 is CSARRQGDYEQYF. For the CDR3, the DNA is TGCAGTGCTAGGCGACAGGGAGACTACGAGCAGTACTTC.

In DNA form, the CDR3 reads TGCAGCGTTGAAACGCCGGTGACCTACGAGCAGTACTTC. Translation: CSVETPVTYEQYF. The chain combines TRBV29-1 with TRBJ2-7; unclear D gene. The CDR3 covers 13 residues. Germline-derived CDR1 and CDR2 are SQVTM and ANQGSEA. Trimming stripped 2 bases from V and 2 bases from J, with 10 bases between.

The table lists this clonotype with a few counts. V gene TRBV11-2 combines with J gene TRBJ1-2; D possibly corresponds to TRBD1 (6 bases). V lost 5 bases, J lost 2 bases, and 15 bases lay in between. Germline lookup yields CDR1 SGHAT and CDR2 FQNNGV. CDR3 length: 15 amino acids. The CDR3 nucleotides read TGTGCCAGCAGCCAGGGATCAGGGGACAACTATGGCTACACCTTC. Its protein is CASSQGSGDNYGYTF.

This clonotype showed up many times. The CDR3 protein is CASSQGWGENTEAFF. The CDR3, as DNA: TGCGCCAGCAGCCAAGGCTGGGGGGAGAACACTGAAGCTTTCTTT. The V call is TRBV4-1, the J call TRBJ1-1, with D possibly being TRBD1 (5 bases). V lost 1 base to trimming and J lost 1 base, with 10 bases between them. The germline V gene has CDR1 MGHRA and CDR2 YSYEKL. CDR3 length: 15 residues.